Each of the 8 T cell receptor beta chains below was sequenced from the same sample in a study of post-analysis software for immune sequencing data. cDNA libraries for TCR beta contained unique molecular identifiers. TCRdb independently ran MiXCR on the PCR reads; one entry per CDR3 protein. The table records hundreds of thousands of distinct CDR3 sequences, 25% to 30% of them present only once. These receptors have no known antigen. Study-wide points: Roughly five TRBV segments were significantly more frequent in patients than in controls. TRBV5-6, TRBV5-1 and TRBV20-1 were among these segments.

Sequences were obtained from blood. Receptor source: a girl aged 5 to 17 with multiple sclerosis.

The chain joins TRBV2 to TRBJ1-6; the D gene is possibly TRBD1 (5 bases). In germline, CDR1 is SNHLY, CDR2 FYNNEI. Trimming shortened V by 7 bases and J by 10 bases, and 14 bases separated the two germline ends. This CDR3 region has 13 residues. As DNA, the CDR3 is TGTGCCAGCACAGACAGCTCGTGGTCACCCCTCCACTTT. It specifies CASTDSSWSPLHF.

This clonotype has more than one count but fewer than ten. The rearrangement uses TRBV3-1 and TRBJ2-1; 7 positions match TRBD1. The germline gives CDR1 LGHDT, CDR2 YNNKEL (reference sequence). This CDR3 has 11 amino acids. V was pared by 8 bases and J by 9 bases, with 4 bases of the junction left unmatched. CDR3 loop: CASSHRGEQFF. The CDR3 DNA reads TGTGCCAGCTCCCACAGGGGTGAGCAGTTCTTC.

This clonotype was seen repeatedly, ten times or more. This chain joins TRBV7-2 and TRBJ2-7, with 7 positions matching TRBD2. CDR1 and CDR2 (germline): SGHTA, FQGNSA. Trimming took 1 base from V and 0 from J; bases not matched to a gene: 0. The CDR3 is made up of 14 amino acids. CDR3 amino acids: CASSLGTSSYEQYF. In DNA, the CDR3 is TGTGCCAGCAGCTTAGGGACTAGCTCCTACGAGCAGTACTTC.

This clonotype was counted a few times. This chain connects TRBV5-1 to TRBJ2-7; 7 bases align to TRBD2. Per germline, CDR1 SGHRS and CDR2 YFSETQ. There are 15 residues in the CDR3. The junction had 5 bases not matched to a gene; V was cut back by 0 bases and J by 2 bases. In DNA form, the CDR3 reads TGCGCCAGCAGCTTGGAATCCGGGGGGACCTACGAGCAGTACTTC. This gives the protein CASSLESGGTYEQYF.

This clonotype was observed a handful of times. This chain uses TRBV20-1 with TRBJ2-3; either TRBD1 or TRBD2 may fit D (5 bases each). This CDR3 has 13 amino acids. CDR1 is DFQATT and CDR2 is SNEGSKA in the germline V gene (reference sequence). Trimming left V 3 bases short and J 9 bases short, with 16 bases between. The CDR3 nucleotides are TGCAGTGCTAGGGTGACGGGGACCGCGACGCAGTATTTT. Its protein product is CSARVTGTATQYF.

Note on this clonotype: This may stem from a read error, because a much larger clone lies one nucleotide away. This rearrangement joins TRBV6-2 or TRBV6-3 to TRBJ2-5, with a tentative D call TRBD1 (6 bases). The V gene's germline CDR1 is MNHEY and CDR2 SVGEGT. This CDR3 is 13 amino acids long. The DNA of the CDR3 is TGTGCCACCAACCGGGACATACAAGAGGCCCAGTACTTC. Residues: CATNRDIQEAQYF.

This clonotype was observed a handful of times. V is TRBV6-5 and J is TRBJ1-5; 7 bases agree with TRBD1. The CDR3 is 16 amino acids. Germline V gene lookup returns CDR1 MNHEY and CDR2 SVGAGI. Trimming at V came to 0 bases and at J to 5 bases, leaving 7 bases not matched to a gene. The CDR3 nucleotides are TGTGCCAGCAGTTACTCGAGACAGGGCCCCGATCAGCCCCAGCATTTT. This gives the protein CASSYSRQGPDQPQHF.

In this sample, this clonotype turned up once. V and J are TRBV24-1 and TRBJ2-7, with D perhaps being TRBD1 or TRBD2 (5 bases each). V was clipped by 4 bases and J by 10 bases, with 22 bases between them. The germline CDR1 and CDR2 sequences are KGHDR and SFDVKD. The CDR3 spans 15 residues. The CDR3 sequence: CATSDPGTGREIQYF. CDR3 coding DNA: TGTGCCACCAGTGACCCCGGGACGGGAAGAGAGATCCAGTACTTC.